Listed here is a single TCR beta chain. As yet, its antigen is unknown. Sequenced by immunoSEQ multiplex PCR; TCRdb stores in-frame clones only, minus some. The table records about 79,000 clones, roughly 94% of them present only once. This record comes from a study of OX40 agonist ivuxolimab in advanced cancers. The study's findings and limits: Fewer expanded clones were found on average in CD4+ than in CD8+ T cells.

CDR1 and CDR2 (germline): LNHDA, SQIVND (reference sequence). The V and J ends lost 5 bases and 8 bases respectively, with 16 bases between them. This CDR3 has 14 amino acids. Sequenced here: CD4+ or CD8+ T cells sorted from blood, sampled in a trial of the OX40 agonist ivuxolimab. This clonotype was sampled from an adult with an advanced solid tumor such as melanoma, head and neck, liver or kidney cancer. This rearrangement joins TRBV19 to TRBJ2-1; TRBD2 is a possible D gene (6 bases). The CDR3 reads CASSPSTRTDEQFF. CDR3 bases: TGTGCCAGTAGTCCTTCGACTAGAACGGATGAGCAGTTCTTC.